One T cell receptor beta chain is described in this entry. Germline V gene lookup returns CDR1 MDHEN and CDR2 SYDVKM. There are 14 residues in the CDR3. The V gene end was trimmed by 7 bases and the J gene end by 5 bases; junction bases not matched to a gene: 8. Synthetic spike-ins, TCR analog templates, were added into each PCR. Sequenced by immunoSEQ multiplex PCR; TCRdb stores in-frame clones only, minus some. The profile shows 35,000 to 50,000 clones, roughly 77% of them singletons. The source of the sample is a study of PD-L1 blockade in urothelial cancer. Background on the study: Bladder-origin urothelial cancer in males covered most of the roughly 29 patients. Reported median T cell count for blood samples was more than 110,000.

This material consisted of PBMCs, taken around atezolizumab (anti-PD-L1) treatment. This clonotype was sampled from a man aged 65-85 years with urothelial cancer. The chain is built from TRBV28 and TRBJ2-7; TRBD1 agrees at 10 bases. CDR3: CASTGGDRGDEQYF. In DNA form, the CDR3 reads TGTGCCAGCACCGGGGGGGACAGGGGTGACGAGCAGTACTTC.